The next 9 T cell receptor beta chains were all read from a single sample in a study of blood T cell repertoires in COVID-19. The assay was immunoSEQ multiplex PCR, and TCRdb's table has in-frame clones only and misses some. The repertoire holds approximately 63,000 clones, with about 70% as singletons. The sample was peripheral blood. The receptors stem from a woman aged 80 or older with acute or convalescent COVID-19.

This clone is a singleton in its sample. The chain uses TRBV5-5 and TRBJ2-4, with no clear D. The CDR3 runs to 15 residues. CDR1 is SGHKS and CDR2 is YYEKEE in the germline V gene (reference sequence). The V and J ends lost 2 bases and 0 bases respectively, with 9 bases between them. The CDR3 DNA sequence: TGTGCCAGCAGCTTAACAGTCCTAGCCAAAAACATTCAGTACTTC. Amino acid sequence: CASSLTVLAKNIQYF.

As for this clone: A read error may explain this, as a much larger clone is one base away. Other DNA sequences from this sample encode an identical CDR3 as well. The V gene is TRBV28, the J gene TRBJ2-7; TRBD2 aligns across 7 bases. Losses at the gene ends were 5 bases for V and 6 bases for J; bases not matched to a gene: 10. CDR1 and CDR2 from the germline V gene are MDHEN and SYDVKM. The CDR3 extends over 14 amino acids. CDR3 sequence reads: CASSIGLAGSEQYF. The CDR3 DNA follows: TGTGCCAGCAGTATCGGATTAGCGGGTAGCGAGCAGTACTTC.

The CDR3 loop is CASSHLSGLQYNEQFF. DNA for the CDR3: TGTGCCAGCAGCCACCTTAGCGGCCTTCAATACAATGAGCAGTTCTTC. The chain couples TRBV3-1 (or the pseudogene TRBV3-2) to TRBJ2-1; perhaps TRBD2 as D (6 bases). The CDR3 runs to 16 residues. Germline CDR1 and CDR2: LGHDT and YNNKEL (reference sequence). V was trimmed by 3 bases and J by 4 bases, leaving 16 bases between them.

V usage is TRBV24-1 and J usage is TRBJ2-5; TRBD1 matches at 11 bases. The CDR3 contains 15 residues. Trimming at V came to 5 bases and at J to 4 bases, leaving 5 bases not matched to a gene. CDR1 KGHDR and CDR2 SFDVKD come from the germline V gene. As DNA, the CDR3 is TGTGCCACCAGTGTTACCGGGACAGGGGGAGAGACCCAGTACTTC. Its translation is CATSVTGTGGETQYF.

The chain links TRBV2 to TRBJ1-5, with D possibly matching TRBD1 (5 bases). CDR1 and CDR2 from the germline V gene are SNHLY and FYNNEI. V dropped 8 bases and J dropped 7 bases, with 15 bases sitting between them. The CDR3 covers 13 residues. CDR3 nucleotide sequence: TGTGCCAGCGTTGGGGGGGGAGGACAGCCCCAGCATTTT. Translating it yields CASVGGGGQPQHF.

The chain couples TRBV28 to TRBJ2-1, with D maybe TRBD2 (6 bases). V was shortened by 0 bases and J by 10 bases, with 7 bases between the two germline ends. The length of the CDR3 is 12 residues. Germline V gene data show CDR1 as MDHEN and CDR2 as SYDVKM. In DNA, the CDR3 is TGTGCCAGCAGTTTATGGGGGGGAGAGCAGTTCTTC. Its translation: CASSLWGGEQFF.

The chain is built from TRBV29-1 and TRBJ2-1, with 10 bases fitting TRBD2. J was trimmed by 5 bases and V by 6 bases; bases with no gene match: 7. The germline V gene encodes CDR1 SQVTM and CDR2 ANQGSEA. This CDR3 contains 14 residues. The CDR3 sequence is CSVAGTSADNEQFF. The CDR3 DNA is TGCAGCGTCGCCGGGACTAGCGCAGACAATGAGCAGTTCTTC.

CDR3 DNA sequence: TGTGCCAGCAGCTTAGGACAGGGAAATAATTCACCCCTCCACTTT. This codes for CASSLGQGNNSPLHF. The chain has TRBV7-2 and TRBJ1-6; 7 bases are a match to TRBD1. V gave up 1 base and J gave up 5 bases; unmatched junction bases: 2. CDR1 and CDR2 (germline): SGHTA, FQGNSA. The CDR3 covers 15 residues.

The V gene is TRBV11-3, the J gene TRBJ2-3; a possible D gene is TRBD2 (6 bases). Germline CDR1 reads SGHNT; CDR2 reads YENEEA. V was clipped by 8 bases and J by 2 bases, with 14 bases between them. The CDR3 length is 14 residues. Here the CDR3 DNA reads TGTGCCAGCGCTGGGCGGGAACCCACAGATACGCAGTATTTT. Amino acid sequence: CASAGREPTDTQYF.